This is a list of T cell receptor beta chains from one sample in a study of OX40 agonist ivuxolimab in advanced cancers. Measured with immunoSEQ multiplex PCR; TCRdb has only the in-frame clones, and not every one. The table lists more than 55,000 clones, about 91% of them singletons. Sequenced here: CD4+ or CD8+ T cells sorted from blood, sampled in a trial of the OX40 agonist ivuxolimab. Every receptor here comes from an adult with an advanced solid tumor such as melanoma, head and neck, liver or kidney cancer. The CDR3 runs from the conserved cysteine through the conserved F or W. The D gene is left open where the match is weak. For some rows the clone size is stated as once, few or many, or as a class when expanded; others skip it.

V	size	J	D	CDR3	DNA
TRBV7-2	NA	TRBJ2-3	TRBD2	CASSLGASGNTDTQYF	TGTGCCAGCAGCTTAGGGGCTAGCGGGAACACAGATACGCAGTATTTT
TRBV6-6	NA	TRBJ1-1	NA	CASSYEGSRTEAFF	TGTGCCAGCAGTTACGAGGGCAGCCGGACTGAAGCTTTCTTT
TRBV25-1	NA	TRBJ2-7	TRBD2	CASSEEGLAGGFEQYF	TGTGCCAGCAGTGAAGAGGGACTAGCGGGAGGGTTCGAGCAGTACTTC
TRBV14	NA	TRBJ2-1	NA	CASSRGIYNEQFF	TGTGCCAGCAGCCGCGGGATCTACAATGAGCAGTTCTTC
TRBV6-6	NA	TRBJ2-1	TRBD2	CASSGGAGGQNEQFF	TGTGCCAGCAGCGGCGGAGCGGGGGGGCAGAATGAGCAGTTCTTC
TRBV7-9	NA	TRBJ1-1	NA	CASSFTVGGTEAFF	TGTGCCAGCAGCTTCACTGTGGGGGGGACTGAAGCTTTCTTT
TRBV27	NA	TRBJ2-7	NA	CASSPANGRLYEQYF	TGTGCCAGCAGTCCCGCGAACGGGCGGCTCTACGAGCAGTACTTC
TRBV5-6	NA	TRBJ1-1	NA	CASSHRLGHTEAFF	TGTGCCAGCAGCCATCGACTTGGCCACACTGAAGCTTTCTTT
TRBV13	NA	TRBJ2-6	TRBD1	CASSPDRVGSGANVLTF	TGTGCCAGCAGCCCGGACAGGGTAGGGTCTGGGGCCAACGTCCTGACTTTC
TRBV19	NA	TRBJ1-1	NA	CASSMGRGTEAFF	TGTGCCAGTAGTATGGGACGTGGCACTGAAGCTTTCTTT
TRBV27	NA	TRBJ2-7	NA	CASSLGGDGYEQYF	TGTGCCAGCAGTTTAGGCGGGGATGGCTACGAGCAGTACTTC
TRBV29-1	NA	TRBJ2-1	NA	CSVDAIIINEQFF	TGCAGCGTTGATGCCATTATTATCAATGAGCAGTTCTTC
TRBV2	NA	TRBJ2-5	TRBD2	CASSEKLAGKETQYF	TGTGCCAGCAGTGAAAAACTAGCGGGGAAGGAGACCCAGTACTTC
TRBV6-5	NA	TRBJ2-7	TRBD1	CASSLPGGQTYEQYF	TGTGCCAGCAGTCTTCCAGGGGGCCAGACCTACGAGCAGTACTTC
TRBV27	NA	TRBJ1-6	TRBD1	CASGTVSHSPLHF	TGTGCCAGCGGGACAGTATCCCATTCACCCCTCCACTTT
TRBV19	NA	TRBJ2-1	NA	CASSWGDYTSNEQFF	TGTGCCAGTAGTTGGGGTGACTATACTTCCAATGAGCAGTTCTTC
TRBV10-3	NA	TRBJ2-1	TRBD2	CAISEPAGPSYNEQFF	TGTGCCATCAGTGAGCCAGCGGGACCCTCCTACAATGAGCAGTTCTTC
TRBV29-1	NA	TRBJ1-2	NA	CSVEVPDNYGYTF	TGCAGCGTTGAAGTCCCAGATAACTATGGCTACACCTTC
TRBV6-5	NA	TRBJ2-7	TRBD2	CASSYFGGSYYEQYF	TGTGCCAGCAGTTACTTCGGGGGGAGCTACTACGAGCAGTACTTC
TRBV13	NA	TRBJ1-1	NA	CASSSMLNTEAFF	TGTGCCAGCAGCTCAATGTTAAACACTGAAGCTTTCTTT
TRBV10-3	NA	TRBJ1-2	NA	CAISESSRVSYGYTF	TGTGCCATCAGTGAGTCCTCCAGGGTGAGCTATGGCTACACCTTC
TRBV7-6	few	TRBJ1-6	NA	CASSQGGRNSPLHF	TGTGCCAGCAGTCAGGGTGGACGCAATTCACCCCTCCACTTT
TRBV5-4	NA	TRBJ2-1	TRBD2	CASSFSLWSGRNRTNEQFF	TGTGCCAGCAGCTTTTCTCTTTGGAGCGGGAGAAACCGAACGAATGAGCAGTTCTTC
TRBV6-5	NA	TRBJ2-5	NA	CAGRDSLGTQYF	TGTGCCGGCCGGGACTCCCTGGGGACCCAGTACTTC
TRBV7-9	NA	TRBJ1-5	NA	CASSLVSAGQEPQHF	TGTGCCAGCAGCTTAGTATCCGCGGGGCAGGAGCCCCAGCATTTT
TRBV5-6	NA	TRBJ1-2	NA	CASSPENYGYTF	TGTGCCAGCAGCCCAGAGAACTATGGCTACACCTTC
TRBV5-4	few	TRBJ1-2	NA	CASSLLGEGYTF	TGTGCCAGCAGCTTGCTCGGGGAGGGCTACACCTTC
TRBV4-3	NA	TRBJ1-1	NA	CASRGNTEAFF	TGCGCCAGCAGAGGGAACACTGAAGCTTTCTTT
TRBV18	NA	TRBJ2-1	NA	CASSPISQGYNEQFF	TGTGCCAGCTCACCAATCTCCCAGGGGTACAATGAGCAGTTCTTC
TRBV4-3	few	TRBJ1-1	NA	CASSLEGEANTEAFF	TGCGCCAGCAGCCTCGAGGGGGAGGCGAACACTGAAGCTTTCTTT
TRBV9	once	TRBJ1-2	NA	CASSPRGRLYGYTF	TGTGCCAGCAGCCCAAGGGGTCGACTTTATGGCTACACCTTC
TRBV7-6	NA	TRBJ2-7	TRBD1	CASRTNPGQRTYEQYF	TGTGCCAGCAGGACCAATCCGGGACAGAGAACCTACGAGCAGTACTTC
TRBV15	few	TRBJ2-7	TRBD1	CATSRSRDSSVEQYF	TGTGCCACCAGCAGATCCCGGGACAGCTCTGTCGAGCAGTACTTC
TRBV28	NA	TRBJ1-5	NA	CASSLGFRPQHF	TGTGCCAGCAGTTTGGGGTTTCGGCCCCAGCATTTT
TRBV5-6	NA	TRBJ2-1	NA	CASSPVTYNEQFF	TGTGCCAGCAGCCCAGTAACATACAATGAGCAGTTCTTC
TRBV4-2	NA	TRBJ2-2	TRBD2	CASSQEEPGLANTGELFF	TGTGCCAGCAGCCAAGAGGAACCGGGACTAGCTAACACCGGGGAGCTGTTTTTT
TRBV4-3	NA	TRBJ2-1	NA	CASSQDRQQYNEQFF	TGCGCCAGCAGCCAAGATCGACAGCAATACAATGAGCAGTTCTTC
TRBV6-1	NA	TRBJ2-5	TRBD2	CASSGGLAFETQYF	TGTGCCAGCAGTGGAGGACTAGCGTTCGAGACCCAGTACTTC
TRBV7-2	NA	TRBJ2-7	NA	CASSPRNSGPPYEQYF	TGTGCCAGCAGCCCCCGCAATAGCGGTCCTCCCTACGAGCAGTACTTC
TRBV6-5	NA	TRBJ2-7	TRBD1	CASSDRTGGGEQYF	TGTGCCAGCAGTGATCGGACAGGGGGCGGCGAGCAGTACTTC
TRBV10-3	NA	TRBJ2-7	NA	CAISEGKATYSYEQYF	TGTGCCATCAGTGAGGGGAAGGCGACCTACTCCTACGAGCAGTACTTC
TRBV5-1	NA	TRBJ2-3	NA	CASSLNVGDTQYF	TGCGCCAGCAGCTTGAATGTGGGAGATACGCAGTATTTT
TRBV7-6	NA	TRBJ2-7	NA	CASSLSGDPKEQYF	TGTGCCAGCAGCTTATCAGGCGATCCTAAGGAGCAGTACTTC
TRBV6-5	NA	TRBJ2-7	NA	CASSYSTGQTAYEQYF	TGTGCCAGCAGTTACTCGACAGGACAGACGGCGTACGAGCAGTACTTC
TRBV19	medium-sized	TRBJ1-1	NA	CASSIWGFSAEAFF	TGTGCCAGTAGTATCTGGGGATTTAGCGCTGAAGCTTTCTTT
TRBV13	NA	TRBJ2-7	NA	CASSQATGRGEQYF	TGTGCCAGCAGCCAAGCAACAGGGAGGGGCGAGCAGTACTTC
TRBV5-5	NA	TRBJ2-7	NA	CASSYGSNYEQYF	TGTGCCAGCAGCTACGGGTCAAACTACGAGCAGTACTTC
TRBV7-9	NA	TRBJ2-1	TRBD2	CASSLIGLAEYNEQFF	TGTGCCAGCAGCTTAATTGGACTAGCGGAATACAATGAGCAGTTCTTC
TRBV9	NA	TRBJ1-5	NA	CASSVEGLAGQPQHF	TGTGCCAGCAGCGTAGAGGGATTAGCGGGGCAGCCCCAGCATTTT